This T cell receptor (beta chain) was captured in a study of blood T cell repertoires in COVID-19. The wider study: Sites across the United States, Italy and Spain contributed samples from acute and convalescent COVID-19. The cDNA or gDNA used as material had been derived from T cells, B-cell-depleted T cells, or PBMCs.

Germline loops: CDR1 SSHAT, CDR2 FNYEAQ (reference sequence). This CDR3 is 13 amino acids long. Trimming removed 3 bases from V and 9 bases from J; junction bases left unmatched: 2. Participant-reported clinical history was the basis for cohort assignment. Two negative PCRs, clearance, or symptom resolution were required of recovered Cohort 3 donors. Method: immunoSEQ multiplex PCR; TCRdb's copy keeps in-frame clones and lacks some. The sample carries around 200,000 clones, 85% to 90% recorded once. This sequence originates from a man aged 30 to 39 who had recovered from COVID-19. The sequencing input was PBMCs or T cells enriched from blood (not recorded which). The rearrangement uses TRBV7-7 and TRBJ2-1, with 10 bases aligning to TRBD2. This CDR3 reads CASSFTSGAEQFF. Here the CDR3 DNA reads TGTGCCAGCAGCTTTACTAGCGGGGCTGAGCAGTTCTTC.